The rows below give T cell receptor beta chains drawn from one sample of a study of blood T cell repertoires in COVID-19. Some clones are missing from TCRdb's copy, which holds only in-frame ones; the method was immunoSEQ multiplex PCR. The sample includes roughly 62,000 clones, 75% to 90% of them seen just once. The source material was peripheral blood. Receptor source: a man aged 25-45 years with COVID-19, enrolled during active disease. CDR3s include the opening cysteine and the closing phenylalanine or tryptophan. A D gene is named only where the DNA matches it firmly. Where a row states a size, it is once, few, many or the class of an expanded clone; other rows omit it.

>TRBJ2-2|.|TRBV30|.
TGTGCCTGGAGCTCCCAGACCGGGGAGCTGTTTTTT
CAWSSQTGELFF
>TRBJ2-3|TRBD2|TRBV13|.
TGTGCCAGCAGCTCTCGACTAGCGGGAGTAGATACGCAGTATTTT
CASSSRLAGVDTQYF
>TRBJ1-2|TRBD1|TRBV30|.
TGTGCCTGGAGTGTATACAGGGGAGATGGCTACACCTTC
CAWSVYRGDGYTF
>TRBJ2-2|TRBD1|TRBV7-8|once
TGTGCCAGCGGACATTGGACAGGGAACACCGGGGAGCTGTTTTTT
CASGHWTGNTGELFF
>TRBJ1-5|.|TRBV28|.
TGTGCCAGCTACCGACTGGGAGGTCAGCCCCAGCATTTT
CASYRLGGQPQHF
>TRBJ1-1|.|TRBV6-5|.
TGTGCCAGCAGTAAACACCAAAGTAAATCGGGAGAAGCTTTCTTT
CASSKHQSKSGEAFF
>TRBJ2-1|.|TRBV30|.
TGTGCCTGGATGGCACACGGGAAGTCCTACAATGAGCAGTTCTTC
CAWMAHGKSYNEQFF
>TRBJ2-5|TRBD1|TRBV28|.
TGTGCCAGCAAGACAGGGACGGCCCAGTACTTC
CASKTGTAQYF
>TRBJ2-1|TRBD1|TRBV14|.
TGTGCCAGCAGCCAAGACTCCCGGGACAGGGGATTTAGTGAGCAGTTCTTC
CASSQDSRDRGFSEQFF
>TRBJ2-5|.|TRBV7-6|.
TGTGCCAGCAGCTTAACCTGGGCTACCCAAGAGACCCAGTACTTC
CASSLTWATQETQYF
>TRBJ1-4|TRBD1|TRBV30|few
TGTGCCTGGACAGGGGGCCTCATTAATGAAAAACTGTTTTTT
CAWTGGLINEKLFF
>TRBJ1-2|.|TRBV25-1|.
TGTGCCAGCAGTGAATATGGGAGGGACCGTGGCTACACCTTC
CASSEYGRDRGYTF
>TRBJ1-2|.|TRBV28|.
TGTGCCAGCAGTTCCCCTCGTTTGGGGCCACAATATAACTATGGCTACACCTTC
CASSSPRLGPQYNYGYTF
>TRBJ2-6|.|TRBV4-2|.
TGTGCCAGCAGCCAACAGGGTTTAACCGGGGCCAACGTCCTGACTTTC
CASSQQGLTGANVLTF
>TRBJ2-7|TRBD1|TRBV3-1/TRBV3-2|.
TGTGCCAGCAGCCCGGGACAGGGTTTGTACGAGCAGTACTTC
CASSPGQGLYEQYF
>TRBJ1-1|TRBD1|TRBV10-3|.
TGTGCCATCTCGACAGGGGGATACACTGAAGCTTTCTTT
CAISTGGYTEAFF
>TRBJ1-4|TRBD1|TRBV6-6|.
TGTGCCAGCAGTTACGGACAGGGGCTGACTAATGAAAAACTGTTTTTT
CASSYGQGLTNEKLFF